This T cell receptor (beta chain) is from a study of blood T cell repertoires in COVID-19. Study background: The study drew acute and convalescent COVID-19 samples from the United States, Italy and Spain.

CDR1 and CDR2 (germline): SGHRS, YFSETQ. There are 16 residues in the CDR3. V lost 4 bases and J lost 7, with 18 bases in between. TCRdb keeps only in-frame clones here, not all; method: immunoSEQ multiplex PCR. This sample yields over 35,000 clones, of which just under 85% are seen a single time; 24% belongs to the top ten. The TCR sequence derives from a human donor with acute or convalescent COVID-19. The donor label of this sample is uncertain. J is TRBJ1-6 and V is TRBV5-1, with no clear D. Sequenced input: peripheral blood. CDR3 amino acids: CASSPWEMMRNSPLHF. The CDR3 DNA reads as TGCGCCAGCAGCCCGTGGGAGATGATGAGGAATTCACCCCTCCACTTT.